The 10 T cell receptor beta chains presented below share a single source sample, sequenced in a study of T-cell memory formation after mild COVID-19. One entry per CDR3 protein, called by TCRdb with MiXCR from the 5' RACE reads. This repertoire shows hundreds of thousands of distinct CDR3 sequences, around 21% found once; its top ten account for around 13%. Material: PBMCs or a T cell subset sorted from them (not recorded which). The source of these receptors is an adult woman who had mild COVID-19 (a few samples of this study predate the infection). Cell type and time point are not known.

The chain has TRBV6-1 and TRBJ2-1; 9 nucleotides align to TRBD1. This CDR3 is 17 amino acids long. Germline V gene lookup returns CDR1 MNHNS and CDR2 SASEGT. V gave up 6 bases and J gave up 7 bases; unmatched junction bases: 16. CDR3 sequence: CASSRTRDRVGVNEQFF. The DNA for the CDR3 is TGTGCCAGCAGCCGGACCCGGGACAGGGTAGGTGTGAATGAGCAGTTCTTC.

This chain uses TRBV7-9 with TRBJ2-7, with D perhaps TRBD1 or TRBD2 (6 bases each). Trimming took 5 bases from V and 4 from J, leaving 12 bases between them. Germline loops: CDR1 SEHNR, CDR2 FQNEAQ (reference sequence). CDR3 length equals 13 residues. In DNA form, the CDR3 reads TGTGCCAGCAGCCCTCAGGGGACTTACGAGCAGTACTTC. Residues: CASSPQGTYEQYF.

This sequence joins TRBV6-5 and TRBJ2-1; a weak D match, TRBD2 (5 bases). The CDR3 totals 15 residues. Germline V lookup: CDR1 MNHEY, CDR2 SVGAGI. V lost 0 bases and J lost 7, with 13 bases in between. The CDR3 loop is CASSYSRTGENEQFF. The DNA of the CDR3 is TGTGCCAGCAGTTACTCGAGGACTGGAGAAAATGAGCAGTTCTTC.

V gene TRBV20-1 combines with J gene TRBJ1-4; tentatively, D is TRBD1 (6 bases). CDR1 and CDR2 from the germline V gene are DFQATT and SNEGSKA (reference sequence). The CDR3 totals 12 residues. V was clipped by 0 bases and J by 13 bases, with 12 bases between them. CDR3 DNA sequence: TGCAGTGCTAGAGATAACAGGGAACTACTGTTTTTT. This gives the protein CSARDNRELLFF.

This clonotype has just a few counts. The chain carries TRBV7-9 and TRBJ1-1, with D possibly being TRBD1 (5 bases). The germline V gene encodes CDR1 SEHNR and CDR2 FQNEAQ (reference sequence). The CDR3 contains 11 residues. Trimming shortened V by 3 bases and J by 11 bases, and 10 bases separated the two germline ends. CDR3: CASSLEGSAFF. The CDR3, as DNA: TGTGCCAGCAGCTTGGAGGGGAGCGCTTTCTTT.

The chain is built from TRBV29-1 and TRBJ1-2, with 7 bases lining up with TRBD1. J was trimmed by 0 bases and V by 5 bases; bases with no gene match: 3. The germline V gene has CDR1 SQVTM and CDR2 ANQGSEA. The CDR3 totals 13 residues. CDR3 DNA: TGCAGCGTTCAGCAGGGGGCTAACTATGGCTACACCTTC. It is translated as CSVQQGANYGYTF.

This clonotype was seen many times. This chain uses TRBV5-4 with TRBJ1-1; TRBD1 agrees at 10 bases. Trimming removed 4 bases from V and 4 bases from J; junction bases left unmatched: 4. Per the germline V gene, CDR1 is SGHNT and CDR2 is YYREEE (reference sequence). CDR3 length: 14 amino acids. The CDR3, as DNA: TGTGCCAGCAGCCCGGGACAGGGGTCCACTGAAGCTTTCTTT. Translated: CASSPGQGSTEAFF.

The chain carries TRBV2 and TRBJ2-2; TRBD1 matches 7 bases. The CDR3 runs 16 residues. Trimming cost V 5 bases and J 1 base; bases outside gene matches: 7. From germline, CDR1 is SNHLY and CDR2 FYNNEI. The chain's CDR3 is CASSYFRDRNTGELFF. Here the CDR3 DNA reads TGTGCCAGCAGTTATTTCCGGGACAGGAACACCGGGGAGCTGTTTTTT.

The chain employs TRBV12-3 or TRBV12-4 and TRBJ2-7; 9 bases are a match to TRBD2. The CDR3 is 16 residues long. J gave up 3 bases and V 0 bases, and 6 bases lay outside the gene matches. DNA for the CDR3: TGTGCCAGCAGTTTAGCCGGGACTAGCTGGGGCTACGAGCAGTACTTC. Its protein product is CASSLAGTSWGYEQYF.

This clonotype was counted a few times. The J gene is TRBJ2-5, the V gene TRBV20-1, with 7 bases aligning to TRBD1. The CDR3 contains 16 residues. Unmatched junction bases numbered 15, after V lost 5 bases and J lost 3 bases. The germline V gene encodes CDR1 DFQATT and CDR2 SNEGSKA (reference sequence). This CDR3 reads CSAQKVWDREKETQYF. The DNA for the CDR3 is TGCAGTGCTCAGAAGGTTTGGGACAGAGAAAAAGAGACCCAGTACTTC.